The following is a TCR beta chain sequence with its context. This clonotype was observed a handful of times. What antigen it recognizes has not been identified. No base-level quality is on record; no much larger clone is a single base apart. The CDR3 spans 14 residues, from the cysteine through the phenylalanine. The CDR3 DNA has 42 bases and is translated from base 1. V is pruned by 6 bases and J by 4 bases, leaving 5 bases of the junction without a gene match. The germline V gene (reference sequence) yields DFQATT for CDR1 and SNEGSKA for CDR2. Libraries were prepared through 5' RACE. Sequencing took place on an Illumina HiSeq 2500. A second roughly 6 to 12 cycle PCR used a sample-barcoded 5' primer and a J-beta primer mix. Each TCR beta cDNA molecule received a unique molecular identifier from a template-switch 5' adaptor carrying 12 random nucleotides. Each sample yielded at least 2.5 million CDR3-containing paired-end reads. The Mint cDNA synthesis kit, primed by a TRBC-specific oligonucleotide, was used to synthesize first-strand cDNA from all RNA. Following uracil-DNA glycosylase treatment, all cDNA underwent a first 18-cycle PCR with the universal primers M1SS and BC2_uni_R. As for how the authors treated the data: For normalization, 1 million high-quality reads were randomly selected from each sample, with every read carrying a distinct molecular identifier. Reads with shared molecular identifiers were discarded instead of being binned into consensus sequences. MiTCR, with a Q25 quality threshold and the strictest error-elimination algorithm, was used for CDR3 identification, clonotype clustering and error correction. A nonparametric unseen species model with Euler transformation was used to estimate a lower bound on total TCR beta diversity. TCRdb reprocessing: public reads trimmed at Q25 with fastp, clones called with MiXCR, in-frame beta chains kept. Entries that share a CDR3 protein sequence are merged under the most common genes and DNA. V and J calls and clone size were set by TCRdb, not the authors. In this sample the table shows hundreds of thousands of distinct CDR3 sequences, roughly 64% of which occur a single time. The ten largest clonotypes hold roughly 22% of the sample.

The 39 donors, aged roughly 6 to 90 years, were systemically healthy Caucasian individuals from Russia. Each donor gave 8 to 10 milliliters of peripheral blood, drawn into EDTA-treated Vacutainer tubes. Ficoll-Paque density-gradient centrifugation was used to isolate PBMCs, with at least 7 million per sample. Total RNA was extracted from PBMCs with Trizol reagent, with at least 6 micrograms obtained per sample. For every donor, flow cytometry on a PBMC aliquot measured the percentage of naive CD45RAhigh/CD27high T cells. These data originate in a study of blood T cells in healthy people across ages (dated by TCRdb to between 2014 and 2016). Looking at the study overall: In model experiments, template switching captured roughly one uniquely barcoded TCR beta cDNA molecule for every two T cells. To avoid experimental bias, donors of different ages were randomly spread across the sequencing lanes. Donors were grouped into four age groups: young (average roughly 15 years), middle-aged (over 35), aged (about 59) and long-lived (around 80). Using the same blood draw, the study looked at two additional independent replicas of 1 million unique cDNA reads for two donors, one aged 18 to 30 and the other aged 80 or older. Age-related changes in TCR beta repertoire diversity were measured in the study by deep sequencing normalized with unique cDNA molecular identifiers.

Overall study outcomes, separate from this receptor: Observed TCR beta diversity per million T cells fell roughly linearly with age, and a significant reduction was already apparent by age around 40. Compared with the aged group, more naive CD4+ T cells, fewer expanded clones and increased TCR diversity were shown by the long-lived group, suggesting age selection. Bulk unsorted PBMC profiling prevented conclusive comparison of naive and antigen-experienced compartments. The percentage of naive T cells measured by flow cytometry correlated strongly with observed TCR beta diversity. Donor CMV infection status was unknown, potentially confounding age-related changes in expanded clonotypes. Total diversity estimates from one million sequenced T cells were considered lower bounds and underestimates.

This TCR derives from a young man in good health. The chain joins TRBV20-1 to TRBJ2-7; 14 of the junction bases match TRBD2. Material: blood. CDR3 region: CSAVGLAGVYEQYF. In nucleotide form, the sequence is TGCAGTGCGGTGGGACTAGCGGGGGTTTACGAGCAGTACTTC.